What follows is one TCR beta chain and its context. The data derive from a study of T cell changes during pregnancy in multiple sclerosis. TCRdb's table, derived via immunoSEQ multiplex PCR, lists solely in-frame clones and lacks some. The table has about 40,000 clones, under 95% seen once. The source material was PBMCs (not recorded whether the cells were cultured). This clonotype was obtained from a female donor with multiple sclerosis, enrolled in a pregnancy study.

The CDR3 sequence: CASSLVHGTGYEQYF. The CDR3 nucleotides read TGTGCCAGCAGCTTAGTACACGGCACTGGATACGAGCAGTACTTC. The chain couples TRBV7-2 to TRBJ2-7, with D unresolved. The V end lost 1 base, the J end lost 4 bases, and 14 bases lay between the germline ends. Germline CDR1 SGHTA, CDR2 FQGNSA. CDR3 length equals 15 residues.